The text below deals with one TCR beta chain. The sample originates from a study of blood T cell repertoires in COVID-19. Turning to the study itself: COVID-19 samples from acute and convalescent phases originated in the United States, Italy and Spain. Sample material is recorded as cDNA or gDNA derived from T cells, B-cell-depleted T cells, or PBMCs.

Per the study methods: Estimation of nucleated cell counts relied on the amplification of reference gene primers. Here immunoSEQ multiplex PCR was the method, and the copy in TCRdb shows in-frame clones only, minus some. V and J calls plus clone size are reproduced from that table; the DNA served to infer D and trimming. The table lists hundreds of thousands of clones, around 89% of them singletons, with under 0.3% in the top ten. The clonotype originates from a woman aged 18 to 35 with acute or convalescent COVID-19. Specimen: peripheral blood.

The CDR3 nucleotides are TGTGCCAGCAGCAAAGCCAGGACAGGGAGAATGGACTATGGCTACACCTTC. This encodes CASSKARTGRMDYGYTF. The chain couples TRBV21-1 to TRBJ1-2; the table's D call, TRBD1, has no DNA check behind it. TRBV21-1 is designated a pseudogene. CDR3 length: 17 amino acids.